These 2 T cell receptor beta chains were sequenced from one sample in a study of T cells in Graves' hyperthyroidism and ophthalmopathy. The investigators amplified TCR beta CDR3 regions from RNA transcripts. An initial round of RT-PCR targeting the TCR CDR3 relied on the HTBI primer set. TCRdb itself ran the multiplex PCR reads through MiXCR, one entry per CDR3 protein. The top ten clones hold around 50% of a sample with around 570,000 distinct CDR3 sequences, 15% to 20% of them seen once. The specimen sequenced was blood. These receptors were collected from a man in his forties with Graves' ophthalmopathy.

This clonotype occurred many times. The chain joins TRBV6-1 to TRBJ2-7; D is possibly TRBD1 or TRBD2 (5 bases each). V was cut by 8 bases and J by 2 bases, with 16 bases left in between. The germline V gene has CDR1 MNHNS and CDR2 SASEGT. There are 14 residues in the CDR3. The CDR3 sequence is CASDSPGRTYEQYF. In DNA, the CDR3 is TGTGCCAGCGATTCCCCGGGGCGGACCTACGAGCAGTACTTC.

This clonotype occurred a few times. The V call is TRBV5-4, the J call TRBJ2-1, with 7 positions matching TRBD2. The germline V gene encodes CDR1 SGHNT and CDR2 YYREEE (reference sequence). The CDR3 extends over 19 amino acids. V lost 0 bases, J lost 1 base, and 13 bases stayed unmatched. The CDR3 sequence is CASSLGAVGRVGSYNEQFF. CDR3 DNA sequence: TGTGCCAGCAGCTTGGGGGCTGTAGGGAGGGTCGGGTCCTACAATGAGCAGTTCTTC.